What follows is one T cell receptor beta chain and its context. The data derive from a study of shared T cell receptors in the human thymus. Profiling relied on immunoSEQ multiplex PCR, and the TCRdb table lists in-frame clones only, not all of them. This sample has hundreds of thousands of clones, with roughly 74% found just once. This CDR3 contains 15 residues. V trimming: 6 bases; J trimming: 3 bases; junction bases outside the gene matches: 4. CDR1 and CDR2 (germline): MNHEY, SVGAGI. The sample was also linked to a second study, of human thymus T cells. From that report: Thymic repertoires overlap heavily among unrelated individuals, related research has reported.

The sequence derives from a boy younger than two with a congenital heart defect. Sequencing input: thymocytes. The rearrangement joins TRBV6-5 to TRBJ2-1, with 11 bases fitting TRBD2. The CDR3 coding sequence is TGTGCCAGCAGCAATACTAGCGGGAGCTACAATGAGCAGTTCTTC. Protein: CASSNTSGSYNEQFF.